What follows are 25 T cell receptor beta chains derived from one specimen sequenced in a study of shared clonotypes between healthy human individuals. Clones were sequenced by immunoSEQ multiplex PCR, and TCRdb holds only the in-frame ones, with some missing. Seen here are about 1,500,000 clones, 95% to 97% observed once, and the top ten hold 1% to 1.5%. Source material: naive CD4+ T cells sorted from blood. Subset given: CD45RA+ positively selected. All receptors derive from a man aged 25 to 40 in good health.

This chain joins TRBV14 and TRBJ1-4, with D possibly matching TRBD1 (5 bases). With 1 base removed from V and 3 bases from J, the gap between germline ends came to 9 bases. This CDR3 spans 15 amino acids. From germline, CDR1 is SGHDN and CDR2 FVKESK. The DNA for the CDR3 is TGTGCCAGCAGCCAAGTTACAGGTGCTAATGAAAAACTGTTTTTT. Protein: CASSQVTGANEKLFF. The entire variable domain, with the rest obtained from reference TRBV14 and TRBJ1-4, is as follows: EAGVTQFPSHSVIEKGQTVTLRCDPISGHDNLYWYRRVMGKEIKFLLHFVKESKQDESGMPNNRFLAERTGGTYSTLKVQPAELEDSGVYFCASSQVTGANEKLFFGSGTQLSVL.

The chain employs TRBV2 and TRBJ1-4; the match to TRBD1 covers 8 bases. J lost 4 bases, V lost 5 bases, and 6 bases had no gene match. The CDR3 sequence is 15 residues long. The germline CDR1 and CDR2 sequences are SNHLY and FYNNEI. This chain's CDR3 is CASSIGQGSNEKLFF. DNA for the CDR3: TGTGCCAGCAGTATCGGACAGGGAAGTAATGAAAAACTGTTTTTT.

The chain joins TRBV5-1 to TRBJ2-2; no definite D call. V lost 1 base, J lost 4 bases, and 8 bases lay in between. The CDR3 is 14 residues long. Germline assignment: CDR1 SGHRS and CDR2 YFSETQ. CDR3 sequence reads: CASSLRPSTGELFF. Written as DNA, the CDR3 is TGCGCCAGCAGCTTGAGGCCCAGCACCGGGGAGCTGTTTTTT.

The genes are TRBV10-3 and TRBJ2-3, with 7 bases aligning to TRBD2. The CDR3 is 14 residues long. The trim removed 6 bases at V and 3 bases at J, leaving 6 bases unmatched. CDR1 ENHRY and CDR2 SYGVKD come from the germline V gene. CDR3 loop: CAISPASGTDTQYF. For the CDR3, the DNA is TGTGCCATCAGCCCAGCTAGCGGAACAGATACGCAGTATTTT.

About this clone itself: Additional DNA sequences in this sample encode the identical CDR3. The chain links TRBV18 to TRBJ1-1; no definite D call. Germline-derived CDR1 and CDR2 are KGHSH and LQKENI. V lost 3 bases and J 5 bases, leaving 10 bases between the germline ends. The CDR3 runs 13 residues. In nucleotides, the CDR3 is TGTGCCAGCTCACCGAAGGGAGGGACTGAAGCTTTCTTT. This codes for CASSPKGGTEAFF.

The chain has TRBV18 and TRBJ1-1; the match to TRBD1 covers 9 bases. Germline V gives CDR1 KGHSH, CDR2 LQKENI. The trim removed 0 bases at V and 7 bases at J, leaving 6 bases unmatched. This CDR3 contains 15 residues. The CDR3 protein is CASSPPRTGDFEAFF. The CDR3 nucleotides read TGTGCCAGCTCACCACCTAGGACAGGGGATTTTGAAGCTTTCTTT.

J is TRBJ2-7 and V is TRBV6-4; 9 bases agree with TRBD1. V lost 0 bases, J lost 1 base, and 19 bases stayed unmatched. CDR3 length: 21 residues. Germline V gene lookup returns CDR1 MRHNA and CDR2 SNTAGT. CDR3: CASSDSTVRTGDFPASYEQYF. CDR3 nucleotides: TGTGCCAGCAGTGACTCTACCGTCCGGACAGGGGACTTCCCTGCTTCCTACGAGCAGTACTTC.

This clone was observed once. V gene TRBV5-1 combines with J gene TRBJ2-7, with D perhaps being TRBD1 or TRBD2 (5 bases each). The V end lost 5 bases, the J end lost 1 base, and 13 bases lay between the germline ends. The germline V gene encodes CDR1 SGHRS and CDR2 YFSETQ. The CDR3 has 14 amino acids. CDR3 sequence (DNA): TGCGCCAGCAGTGCCGGGACGGGGTCCTACGAGCAGTACTTC. Translation gives CASSAGTGSYEQYF. The full variable domain, its missing parts supplied by reference TRBV5-1 and TRBJ2-7, is KAGVTQTPRYLIKTRGQQVTLSCSPISGHRSVSWYQQTPGQGLQFLFEYFSETQRNKGNFPGRFSGRQFSNSRSEMNVSTLELGDSALYLCASSAGTGSYEQYFGPGTRLTVT.

The rearrangement links TRBV6-5 to TRBJ1-1; D gene uncertain. Trimming left V 6 bases short and J 8 bases short, with 22 bases between. Germline V gene data show CDR1 as MNHEY and CDR2 as SVGAGI. This CDR3 comprises 15 residues. CDR3 loop: CASRAAGRSGWEAFF. CDR3 DNA: TGTGCCAGCAGGGCAGCGGGCAGGTCAGGCTGGGAAGCTTTCTTT.

Of note for this clone: This CDR3 is also generated by other DNA sequences in the sample. V and J are TRBV20-1 and TRBJ2-7, with D uncertain. Per germline, CDR1 DFQATT and CDR2 SNEGSKA (reference sequence). This CDR3 region has 11 residues. V was trimmed by 3 bases and J by 2 bases, leaving 5 bases between them. In DNA, the CDR3 is TGCAGTGCTAGGCTAACCTACGAGCAGTACTTC. It is translated as CSARLTYEQYF.

CDR3 coding DNA: TGTGCCAGCAGCTTGGCCGGTATAGCGGGAGCAGATACGCAGTATTTT. Translation gives CASSLAGIAGADTQYF. This chain uses TRBV5-5 with TRBJ2-3; 9 nucleotides align to TRBD2. Germline loops: CDR1 SGHKS, CDR2 YYEKEE (reference sequence). The CDR3 is 16 amino acids. The junction had 6 bases not matched to a gene; V was cut back by 0 bases and J by 4 bases.

Notes on this clone: This specimen includes other DNA sequences encoding the same CDR3. The V call is TRBV5-1, the J call TRBJ2-7, with 12 bases matching TRBD2. CDR1 is SGHRS and CDR2 is YFSETQ in the germline V gene. The V segment lost 1 base and the J segment 1 base; nucleotides outside the gene matches: 0. This CDR3 is built from 15 residues. The CDR3 protein is CASSLTSGRSYEQYF. The CDR3 DNA sequence: TGCGCCAGCAGCTTGACTAGCGGGAGGTCCTACGAGCAGTACTTC.

As to this clone: This sample includes further DNA sequences coding for the same CDR3. The chain uses TRBV11-3 and TRBJ2-3; D perhaps matches TRBD1 (5 bases). V shed 1 base and J shed 1 base, with 6 bases lying between them. The CDR3 is made up of 14 amino acids. Germline values: CDR1 SGHNT, CDR2 YENEEA. DNA for the CDR3: TGTGCCAGCAGCTTAGGCAGGGGCACAGATACGCAGTATTTT. Translating gives CASSLGRGTDTQYF.

On this clone itself: Additional DNA sequences in this sample encode the identical CDR3. The V gene is TRBV5-1, the J gene TRBJ2-3, with 15 bases aligning to TRBD2. This CDR3 is 18 amino acids long. J was trimmed by 0 bases and V by 0 bases; bases with no gene match: 2. Germline CDR1 is SGHRS and CDR2 is YFSETQ. For the CDR3, the DNA is TGCGCCAGCAGCTTGGGGGGACTAGCGGGAGGTAGCACAGATACGCAGTATTTT. As protein: CASSLGGLAGGSTDTQYF.

With regard to this clone: This sample also contains other DNA sequences that code for the same CDR3. J is TRBJ2-7 and V is TRBV5-1; 7 nucleotides line up with TRBD1. CDR3 length: 14 amino acids. Per the germline V gene, CDR1 is SGHRS and CDR2 is YFSETQ. J gave up 4 bases and V 4 bases, and 8 bases lay outside the gene matches. The CDR3 loop reads CASSPRTGGYEQYF. In nucleotides, the CDR3 is TGCGCCAGCAGCCCGAGGACAGGTGGATACGAGCAGTACTTC.

This clone has just one count. The sample contains more than one DNA sequence encoding this CDR3. This chain connects TRBV5-6 to TRBJ2-1; D gene unclear. Trimming removed 1 base at V and 2 bases at J, with 4 bases between. Germline CDR1 reads SGHDT; CDR2 reads YYEEEE. CDR3 length equals 13 residues. CDR3 protein: CASSLRPYNEQFF. The CDR3 nucleotides read TGTGCCAGCAGCTTGCGGCCCTACAATGAGCAGTTCTTC.

The CDR3 sequence: CASSYRAGANVLTF. The CDR3 coding sequence is TGTGCCAGCAGCTACAGGGCGGGGGCCAACGTCCTGACTTTC. J is TRBJ2-6 and V is TRBV7-9, with D perhaps matching TRBD1 (6 bases). Germline CDR1 SEHNR, CDR2 FQNEAQ (reference sequence). Between the trimmed V and J ends, which lost 4 bases and 4 bases, there was a span of 8 bases. The CDR3 covers 14 residues.

The chain recombines TRBV11-2 with TRBJ1-2; the match to TRBD1 covers 7 bases. This CDR3 region has 13 residues. V dropped 4 bases and J dropped 4; count of bases not matched to a gene: 3. Germline V gene sequence: CDR1 SGHAT, CDR2 FQNNGV. This chain's CDR3 is CASSSDRSYGYTF. The CDR3 DNA is TGTGCCAGCAGCTCGGACAGGTCCTATGGCTACACCTTC.

Here the CDR3 DNA reads TGTGCCAGCAGCGTAGCTTCGGGACAGGGGGCGCAGAACTATGGCTACACCTTC. Translation: CASSVASGQGAQNYGYTF. This chain connects TRBV9 to TRBJ1-2; 12 bases align to TRBD1. The CDR3 sequence is 18 residues long. Losses at the gene ends were 0 bases for V and 2 bases for J; bases not matched to a gene: 8. From germline, CDR1 is SGDLS and CDR2 YYNGEE.

V and J are TRBV5-1 and TRBJ2-3; TRBD1 matches 7 bases. CDR1 and CDR2 from the germline V gene are SGHRS and YFSETQ. With V trimmed by 5 bases and J by 2 bases, 5 bases remained unmatched. The CDR3 extends over 14 amino acids. CDR3 nucleotides: TGCGCCAGCAGGTCGACAGGGCCCACAGATACGCAGTATTTT. This sequence encodes CASRSTGPTDTQYF. The full variable domain, rest sourced from reference TRBV5-1 and TRBJ2-3, is KAGVTQTPRYLIKTRGQQVTLSCSPISGHRSVSWYQQTPGQGLQFLFEYFSETQRNKGNFPGRFSGRQFSNSRSEMNVSTLELGDSALYLCASRSTGPTDTQYFGPGTRLTVL.

The rearrangement uses TRBV30 and TRBJ2-7; D unresolved. This CDR3 has 11 amino acids. Trimming stripped 2 bases from V and 3 bases from J, with 5 bases between. CDR1 GTSNPN and CDR2 SVGIG come from the germline V gene (reference sequence). The CDR3: CAWSPDYEQYF. The CDR3 coding sequence is TGTGCCTGGAGTCCGGACTACGAGCAGTACTTC. Supplemented by reference TRBV30 and TRBJ2-7, the full variable domain reads SQTIHQWPATLVQPVGSPLSLECTVEGTSNPNLYWYRQAAGRGLQLLFYSVGIGQISSEVPQNLSASRPQDRQFILSSKKLLLSDSGFYLCAWSPDYEQYFGPGTRLTVT.

The V and J genes are TRBV7-6 and TRBJ2-5, with D uncertain. The germline V gene has CDR1 SGHVS and CDR2 FNYEAQ. The V and J ends lost 2 bases and 5 bases respectively, with 9 bases between them. This CDR3 comprises 13 residues. CDR3 sequence reads: CASSLRLVETQYF. CDR3 in DNA: TGTGCCAGCAGCTTACGGTTAGTCGAGACCCAGTACTTC.

The chain recombines TRBV5-1 with TRBJ2-7, with 13 bases fitting TRBD2. V lost 0 bases, J lost 5 bases, and 8 bases stayed unmatched. Germline V gene lookup returns CDR1 SGHRS and CDR2 YFSETQ. The CDR3 runs 17 residues. The CDR3 sequence: CASSLAPQGTSGNEQYF. CDR3 DNA: TGCGCCAGCAGCTTGGCGCCTCAGGGGACTAGCGGGAACGAGCAGTACTTC.

The chain joins TRBV18 to TRBJ2-3, with 11 bases lining up with TRBD1. CDR1 and CDR2 (germline): KGHSH, LQKENI. With V trimmed by 1 base and J by 3 bases, 12 bases remained unmatched. This CDR3 spans 19 amino acids. This CDR3 reads CASSPLFPAGTGGTDTQYF. The CDR3 nucleotides read TGTGCCAGCTCACCACTTTTCCCCGCAGGGACAGGGGGGACAGATACGCAGTATTTT.

The chain recombines TRBV19 with TRBJ2-1; D is uncertain. This CDR3 region has 14 residues. Trimming removed 6 bases at V and 0 bases at J, with 9 bases between. Germline V lookup: CDR1 LNHDA, CDR2 SQIVND (reference sequence). CDR3: CASSTPTSYNEQFF. In DNA form, the CDR3 reads TGTGCCAGTAGCACCCCCACCTCCTACAATGAGCAGTTCTTC.